Sequencing of this T cell receptor (beta chain) was carried out in a study of shared clonotypes between healthy human individuals. Per the study methods: Filtering differed, since immunoSEQ gave only junction sequences and no quality scores. The protocol was immunoSEQ multiplex PCR, while the TCRdb copy is restricted to in-frame clones and leaves out a portion. From that table come the V and J calls and clone size; the DNA was used to work out D and trimming. The sample has fewer than 2.5 million clones, 80% to 95% seen once. CDR3 length: 15 amino acids. V lost 4 bases to trimming and J lost 2 bases; unmatched junction nucleotides: 8. CDR1 is LGHNA and CDR2 is YNFKEQ in the germline V gene.

The receptor was isolated from a man between 18 and 29 years old in good health. Some clones in this sample may be carry-over from other donors' samples. The V and J genes are TRBV4-2 and TRBJ2-7; TRBD2 matches 7 bases. What was sequenced was naive CD4+ T cells from PBMCs. Regarding subset: CD45RA+ positively selected. CDR3 region: CASSPVAGLTYEQYF. CDR3 DNA: TGTGCCAGCAGCCCCGTAGCGGGTTTGACCTACGAGCAGTACTTC.